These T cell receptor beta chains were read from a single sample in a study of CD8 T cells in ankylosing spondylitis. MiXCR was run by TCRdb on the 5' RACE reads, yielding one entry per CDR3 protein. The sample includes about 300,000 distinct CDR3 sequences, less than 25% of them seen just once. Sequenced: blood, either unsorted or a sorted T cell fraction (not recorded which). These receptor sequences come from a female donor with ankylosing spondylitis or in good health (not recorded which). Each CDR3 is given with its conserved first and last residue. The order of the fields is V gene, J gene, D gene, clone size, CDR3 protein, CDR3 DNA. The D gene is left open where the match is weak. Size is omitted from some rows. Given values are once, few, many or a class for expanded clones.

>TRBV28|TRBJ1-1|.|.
CASSLWEGGPTEAFF
TGTGCCAGCAGTTTATGGGAAGGGGGTCCGACTGAAGCTTTCTTT
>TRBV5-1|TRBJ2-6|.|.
CASSLGGTDYSGANVLTF
TGCGCCAGCAGCTTGGGTGGGACGGACTACTCTGGGGCCAACGTCCTGACTTTC
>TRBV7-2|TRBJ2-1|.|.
CASSLAGADYNEQFF
TGTGCCAGCAGCTTAGCGGGAGCCGACTACAATGAGCAGTTCTTC
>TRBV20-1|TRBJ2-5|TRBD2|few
CSAAPGGQETQYF
TGCAGTGCTGCCCCGGGAGGCCAGGAGACCCAGTACTTC
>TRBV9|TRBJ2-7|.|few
CASSVGIGVPAYEQYF
TGTGCCAGCAGCGTAGGGATTGGGGTTCCCGCCTACGAGCAGTACTTC
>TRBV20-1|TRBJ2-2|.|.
CSARPYDEGTNTGELFF
TGCAGTGCTAGACCCTACGACGAGGGTACCAACACCGGGGAGCTGTTTTTT
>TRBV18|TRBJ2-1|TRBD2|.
CASSPSTAGPSNEQFF
TGTGCCAGCTCACCCTCGACAGCGGGACCATCCAATGAGCAGTTCTTC
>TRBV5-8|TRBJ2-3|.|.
CASSYVSADTQYF
TGTGCCAGCAGCTATGTTTCGGCAGATACGCAGTATTTT
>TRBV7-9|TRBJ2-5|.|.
CASSAGLGRETQYF
TGTGCCAGCAGCGCTGGCTTGGGAAGGGAGACCCAGTACTTC
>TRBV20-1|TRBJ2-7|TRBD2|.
CSATSGLATEQYF
TGCAGTGCTACCTCGGGACTAGCGACCGAGCAGTACTTC
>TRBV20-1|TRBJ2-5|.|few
CSARDPVPGKTQYF
TGCAGTGCTAGAGACCCCGTCCCAGGAAAGACCCAGTACTTC
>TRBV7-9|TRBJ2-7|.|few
CASSSLGGVYYEQYF
TGTGCCAGCAGCTCCCTGGGTGGGGTATATTACGAGCAGTACTTC
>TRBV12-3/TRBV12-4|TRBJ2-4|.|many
CASSIKNIQYF
TGTGCCAGCAGTATTAAAAACATTCAGTACTTC
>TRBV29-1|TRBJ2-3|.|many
CSVEAAAVTDTQYF
TGCAGCGTTGAAGCGGCAGCCGTCACAGATACGCAGTATTTT
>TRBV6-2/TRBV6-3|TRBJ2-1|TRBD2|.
CASSNQAGATYNEQFF
TGTGCCAGCAGTAATCAAGCGGGAGCTACCTACAATGAGCAGTTCTTC
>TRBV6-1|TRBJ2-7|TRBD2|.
CVTAAGVRYEQYF
TGTGTGACCGCGGCGGGAGTCAGGTACGAGCAGTACTTC
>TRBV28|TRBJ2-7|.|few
CASSLRRGAFREEQYF
TGTGCCAGCAGTTTACGCAGGGGAGCGTTTCGGGAAGAGCAGTACTTC
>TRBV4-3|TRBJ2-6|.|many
CASSQEGANVLTF
TGCGCCAGCAGCCAAGAGGGGGCCAACGTCCTGACTTTC
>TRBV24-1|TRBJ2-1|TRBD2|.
CATSDLPVLLAGGPNEQFF
TGTGCCACCAGTGATTTGCCAGTCCTCCTGGCGGGGGGCCCCAATGAGCAGTTCTTC
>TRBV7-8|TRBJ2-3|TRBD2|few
CASSPGTSGEGF
TGTGCCAGCAGCCCGGGGACTAGCGGGGAGGGTTTT
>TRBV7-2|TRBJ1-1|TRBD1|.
CASSPPGQMAFF
TGTGCCAGCAGCCCCCCGGGACAGATGGCTTTCTTT
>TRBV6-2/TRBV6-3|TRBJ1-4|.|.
CASSYSNRRNEKLFF
TGTGCCAGCAGTTACTCGAACAGACGTAATGAAAAACTGTTTTTT
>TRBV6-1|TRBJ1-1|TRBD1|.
CASTRTGFNTEAFF
TGTGCCAGCACCAGGACAGGGTTCAACACTGAAGCTTTCTTT
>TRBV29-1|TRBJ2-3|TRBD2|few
CSGLTSGNTDTQYF
TGCAGCGGCCTGACTAGCGGGAACACAGATACGCAGTATTTT
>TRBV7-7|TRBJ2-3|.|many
CASSHRGGSTDTQYF
TGTGCTAGCAGCCATCGGGGCGGCAGCACAGATACGCAGTATTTT
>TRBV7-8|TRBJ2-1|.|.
CASSSTMSESEQFF
TGTGCCAGCAGCTCCACGATGAGTGAAAGCGAGCAGTTCTTC
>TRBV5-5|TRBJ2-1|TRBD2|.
CASSLLGERGAFGNEQFF
TGTGCCAGCAGCTTATTGGGAGAGCGGGGAGCGTTTGGGAATGAGCAGTTCTTC
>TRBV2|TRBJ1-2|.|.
CASAVSNYGYTF
TGTGCCAGCGCAGTCTCTAACTATGGCTACACCTTC
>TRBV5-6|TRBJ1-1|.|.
CASSLVLGTEAFF
TGTGCCAGCAGCTTGGTCCTGGGCACTGAAGCTTTCTTT
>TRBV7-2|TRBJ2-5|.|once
CASSIHSGSQETQYF
TGTGCCAGCAGCATCCATAGCGGATCACAAGAGACCCAGTACTTC
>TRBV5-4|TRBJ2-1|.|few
CASRPGTQLYNEQFF
TGTGCCAGCAGACCAGGGACACAACTTTACAATGAGCAGTTCTTC
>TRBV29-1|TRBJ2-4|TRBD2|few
CSVAGGWAKNIQYF
TGCAGCGTTGCGGGAGGGTGGGCCAAAAACATTCAGTACTTC
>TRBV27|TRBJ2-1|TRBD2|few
CASRLLALEDEQFF
TGTGCCAGCAGGCTACTAGCGTTAGAGGATGAGCAGTTCTTC
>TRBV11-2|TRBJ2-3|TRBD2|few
CASSRLAGDGTQYF
TGTGCCAGCAGTAGACTAGCGGGAGATGGTACGCAGTATTTT
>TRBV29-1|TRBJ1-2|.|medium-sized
CSVGESGDYGYTF
TGCAGCGTTGGGGAATCTGGAGACTATGGCTACACCTTC
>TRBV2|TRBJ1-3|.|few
CASISSGNTIYF
TGTGCCAGCATATCCTCTGGAAACACCATATATTTT
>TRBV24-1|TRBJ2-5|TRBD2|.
CATSDPRGGRRETQYF
TGTGCCACCAGTGACCCCCGAGGCGGGAGGCGAGAGACCCAGTACTTC
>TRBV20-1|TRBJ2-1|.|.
CSARAIANEQFF
TGCAGTGCTAGAGCGATAGCCAATGAGCAGTTCTTC
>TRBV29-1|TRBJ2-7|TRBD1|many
CSVGWTGEGEQYF
TGCAGCGTTGGGTGGACAGGGGAAGGCGAGCAGTACTTC